This TCR beta chain emerged from a study of T cell repertoires in cytomegalovirus infection. Study-wide results and caveats: Dominating the ex vivo response were HLA-C-restricted CMV-specific TCR beta clonotypes. Cumulative frequency (of public TCR beta family members) identified carriers of CMV plus the relevant HLA.

CDR3 length equals 14 residues. Germline loops: CDR1 SGHDN, CDR2 FVKESK. V was pared by 4 bases and J by 2 bases, with 10 bases between. MiXCR was run by TCRdb on the reads, yielding one entry per CDR3 protein. Of hundreds of thousands of distinct CDR3 sequences detected, approximately 10% appear once; the ten largest clones hold 10%. This clonotype was detected ten times or more. Antigen: not known. This receptor was obtained from a human donor in good health (CMV status not recorded). Some clones in this sample may be carry-over from other donors' samples. The sample was PBMCs. This rearrangement joins TRBV14 to TRBJ2-3; possible D gene TRBD2, 5 bases. DNA of the CDR3: TGTGCCAGCAGCCCACTAGGAAACACAGATACGCAGTATTTT. Protein: CASSPLGNTDTQYF.